This T cell receptor (beta chain) was observed in a study of blood T cell repertoires in COVID-19 (dated by TCRdb to 2020 to 2021). Study-level background: The collaborator samples originated in the United States, Italy and Spain and spanned the acute and convalescent phases of COVID-19. The prospective study material was composed of cDNA or gDNA derived from T cells, B-cell-depleted T cells, or PBMCs. Deeply sampled blood TCRbeta repertoires from subjects exposed to, actively infected with, or recovered from COVID-19 were included in the dataset. The repertoires were made available in a free public database intended to serve as a resource for research on the immune response to SARS-CoV-2. The samples were drawn from two sources: the first 160 participants of the ongoing ImmuneRACE study, and some 1,300 subjects contributed by 6 global collaborators. Nearly every sample came with metadata listing a de-identified subject ID, COVID-19 status, age in years and sex. Where available, HLA class I and class II types were taken from metadata supplied by the sample provider and were not determined by assay-based typing. The study at large found these results: The quantity of clinical and demographic metadata differed by source and by participant and was supplied without curation.

From the germline V gene, CDR1 is ENHRY and CDR2 is SYGVKD. Relative to germline, V is 3 bases shorter and J is 6 bases shorter, with 15 bases between their ends. The CDR3 measures 15 amino acids from cysteine to phenylalanine. Kept here is only the CDR3 DNA, which spans 45 bases and is read in frame from base 1. TCRbeta CDR3 regions were amplified from genomic DNA using the immunoSEQ Assay, a bias-controlled multiplex PCR. The authors' pipeline ran thus. The number of nucleated cells in each sample was estimated from the amplification of reference gene primers within the assay. To quantify the absolute abundance of each unique TCRbeta CDR3 rearrangement, sequence reads were collapsed and filtered. For each sample, productive Simpson clonality was calculated as the square root of Simpson's diversity index across productive rearrangements. Imported from immuneACCESS, the table was reduced by TCRdb to in-frame sequences with V and J called. These copies leave out some clones; in studies compared against another copy, an unresolved V gene accounts for under half, and the cause of the remainder is not known. V and J calls plus clone size are reproduced from that table; the DNA served to infer D and trimming. Here the sample has roughly 450,000 clones; around 91% occur a single time. Less than 0.75% of the sample goes to the ten largest clones.

Enrolling through a virtual design, the prospective study's participants ranged in age from roughly 18 to 90 years and lived across 24 United States geographic areas. In the prospective study, participants were assigned to cohorts based on the clinical history participants reported in a screening survey and a study questionnaire. ImmuneRACE Cohort 3 recovered participants were defined by two consecutive negative NP/OP PCR tests, healthcare professional clearance, or symptom resolution. Mobile phlebotomists in the prospective study collected whole blood, serum and a nasopharyngeal or oropharyngeal swab from every participant. Over a roughly two-month period, participants in the prospective study had the option of providing additional blood draws and questionnaires. Before DNA extraction, blood samples from the prospective study were shipped at room temperature or frozen. This clone is a singleton in its sample. There is no known antigen for this receptor. No much larger clone is present one base from it, and per-base qualities are unavailable.

The chain is assembled from TRBV10-3 and TRBJ1-5; confidence is insufficient to name the D gene. The sequencing sample was made of PBMCs or T cells enriched from blood (not recorded which). This sequence originates from a man younger than 35 who had recovered from COVID-19. The DNA reads TGTGCCATCAGTGATTTCGGGGTCTGGGGTCAGCCCCAGCATTTT. Translated, it reads CAISDFGVWGQPQHF.